The 21 T cell receptor beta chains below all came from one sample that was sequenced in a study of CD8 T cells in ankylosing spondylitis. TCRdb fed the 5' RACE reads into MiXCR, producing one record per CDR3 protein. The table lists fewer than 250,000 distinct CDR3 sequences, more than 25% of them singletons. Sequencing was done on a sample of blood, either unsorted or a sorted T cell fraction (not recorded which). The receptors come from a male donor with ankylosing spondylitis or in good health (not recorded which).

This clonotype has only one observation. CDR3 sequence: CAISDRDNKETQYF. The CDR3, as DNA: TGTGCCATCAGTGACCGCGACAACAAAGAGACCCAGTACTTC. This sequence joins TRBV10-3 and TRBJ2-5; unclear D gene. The germline V gene encodes CDR1 ENHRY and CDR2 SYGVKD. The CDR3 runs 14 residues. The V end was cut by 3 bases, the J end by 3 bases, with 11 bases between.

The V call is TRBV20-1, the J call TRBJ2-5; no reliable D call. V dropped 2 bases and J dropped 7 bases, with 11 bases sitting between them. The CDR3 loop spans 12 amino acids. Germline V gene sequence: CDR1 DFQATT, CDR2 SNEGSKA (reference sequence). CDR3 sequence: CSARRSDGTQYF. CDR3 in DNA: TGCAGTGCTAGACGCTCCGATGGGACCCAGTACTTC.

This chain uses TRBV7-9 with TRBJ2-1; D is possibly TRBD1 or TRBD2 (5 bases each). Trimming removed 5 bases from V and 10 bases from J, with 27 bases in between. The V gene's germline CDR1 is SEHNR and CDR2 FQNEAQ (reference sequence). The CDR3 totals 17 residues. CDR3 in amino acids: CASSPRNFGDPSWEQFF. CDR3 DNA: TGTGCCAGCAGCCCCCGCAATTTCGGGGACCCTAGTTGGGAGCAGTTCTTC.

The genes are TRBV6-5 and TRBJ1-4; 7 bases map to TRBD1. The germline CDR1 and CDR2 sequences are MNHEY and SVGAGI. Trimming at V came to 2 bases and at J to 11 bases, leaving 2 bases not matched to a gene. This CDR3 is built from 12 residues. This chain's CDR3 is CASSYPGGKLFF. In DNA form, the CDR3 reads TGTGCCAGCAGTTACCCAGGGGGGAAACTGTTTTTT.

In its sample, this clonotype was seen a few times. V gene TRBV5-1 combines with J gene TRBJ1-1; D is possibly TRBD1 (5 bases). The length of the CDR3 is 14 residues. V was pared by 0 bases and J by 2 bases, with 8 bases between. From germline, CDR1 is SGHRS and CDR2 YFSETQ. Here the CDR3 reads CASSLGDLNTEAFF. The CDR3 coding sequence is TGCGCCAGCAGCTTGGGGGACCTAAACACTGAAGCTTTCTTT.

The gene calls are TRBV20-1 and TRBJ2-5, with 7 nucleotides matching TRBD1. V was pared by 3 bases and J by 4 bases, with 11 bases of the junction left unmatched. The CDR3 extends over 15 amino acids. Germline V gene data show CDR1 as DFQATT and CDR2 as SNEGSKA (reference sequence). The CDR3 region is CSASGQGVVGETQYF. The CDR3 coding sequence is TGCAGTGCTAGTGGGCAGGGGGTTGTAGGAGAGACCCAGTACTTC.

This clonotype was picked up a small number of times. This chain uses TRBV20-1 with TRBJ2-1; possibly TRBD1 for D (5 bases). Germline assignment: CDR1 DFQATT and CDR2 SNEGSKA (reference sequence). This CDR3 is built from 11 residues. V was trimmed by 5 bases and J by 4 bases, leaving 6 bases between them. The CDR3 coding sequence is TGCAGTGCTCCAGGGTACAATGAGCAGTTCTTC. Translation: CSAPGYNEQFF.

The chain combines TRBV20-1 with TRBJ2-5; a weak D match, TRBD1 (6 bases). The CDR3 is made up of 12 amino acids. Germline V lookup: CDR1 DFQATT, CDR2 SNEGSKA (reference sequence). V was pared by 3 bases and J by 7 bases, with 12 bases between. This chain's CDR3 is CSASPGQLTQYF. In DNA, the CDR3 is TGCAGTGCTAGCCCCGGACAGTTGACCCAGTACTTC.

V usage is TRBV7-3 and J usage is TRBJ1-2; D uncertain. Germline lookup yields CDR1 SGHTA and CDR2 FQGTGA. V lost 1 base and J 2 bases, leaving 14 bases between the germline ends. The CDR3 sequence is 16 residues long. CDR3 sequence reads: CASSLSGGPSNYGYTF. CDR3 DNA sequence: TGTGCCAGCAGCTTAAGCGGTGGCCCCTCAAACTATGGCTACACCTTC.

The chain carries TRBV5-8 and TRBJ1-6, with no clear D. V was trimmed by 2 bases and J by 13 bases, leaving 7 bases between them. This CDR3 contains 11 residues. In germline, CDR1 is SGHTS, CDR2 YDEGEE. Here the CDR3 DNA reads TGTGCCAGCAGCTTTAGTCCGCCCCTCCACTTT. Its translation is CASSFSPPLHF.

V is TRBV9 and J is TRBJ2-1; the D gene is possibly TRBD2 (5 bases). The V and J ends lost 0 bases and 8 bases respectively, with 12 bases between them. In germline, CDR1 is SGDLS, CDR2 YYNGEE. This CDR3 region has 14 residues. The chain's CDR3 is CASSVDVGADEQFF. The CDR3 DNA follows: TGTGCCAGCAGCGTAGATGTGGGAGCAGATGAGCAGTTCTTC.

The chain's CDR3 is CSVSGGGLSSYEQYF. CDR3 nucleotide sequence: TGCAGTGTCTCCGGTGGGGGCTTGAGCTCCTACGAGCAGTACTTC. The chain couples TRBV20-1 to TRBJ2-7, with D tentatively TRBD1 (6 bases). Between the trimmed V and J ends, which lost 7 bases and 0 bases, there was a span of 19 bases. Per germline, CDR1 DFQATT and CDR2 SNEGSKA (reference sequence). The CDR3 has 15 amino acids.

This rearrangement joins TRBV28 to TRBJ1-3; the D is unclear. There are 15 residues in the CDR3. Germline V gene lookup returns CDR1 MDHEN and CDR2 SYDVKM. The germline V and J ends were trimmed by 6 bases and 2 bases, with 14 bases remaining between them. The CDR3 region has the DNA TGTGCCAGCAGATCTCCTGAGTCACCTGGAAACACCATATATTTT. Translation: CASRSPESPGNTIYF. Combining the CDR3 with reference TRBV28 and TRBJ1-3 gives the whole variable domain DVKVTQSSRYLVKRTGEKVFLECVQDMDHENMFWYRQDPGLGLRLIYFSYDVKMKEKGDIPEGYSVSREKKERFSLILESASTNQTSMYLCASRSPESPGNTIYFGEGSWLTVV.

The J gene is TRBJ2-6, the V gene TRBV29-1; D unclear. The CDR3 totals 15 residues. V lost 4 bases to trimming and J lost 0 bases, with 10 bases between them. Germline CDR1 SQVTM, CDR2 ANQGSEA. In nucleotides, the CDR3 is TGCAGCGTTGCGGGCCGGCTCTCTGGGGCCAACGTCCTGACTTTC. As protein: CSVAGRLSGANVLTF.

This clonotype was seen once. This chain links TRBV4-1 with TRBJ2-3; 8 positions match TRBD2. V lost 1 base to trimming and J lost 0 bases; unmatched junction nucleotides: 6. This CDR3 has 17 amino acids. The germline gives CDR1 MGHRA, CDR2 YSYEKL. This CDR3 is CASSQGWAGGSTDTQYF. The CDR3 DNA follows: TGCGCCAGCAGCCAAGGATGGGCGGGGGGTAGCACAGATACGCAGTATTTT.

The V call is TRBV10-2, the J call TRBJ1-5; tentative D call: TRBD1 (6 bases). The CDR3 consists of 20 residues. CDR1 and CDR2 from the germline V gene are WSHSY and SAAADI. V was clipped by 0 bases and J by 5 bases, with 26 bases between them. CDR3 sequence reads: CASSESPRDIFISGHQPQHF. For the CDR3, the DNA is TGCGCCAGCAGTGAGTCTCCCCGGGACATCTTCATATCGGGTCATCAGCCCCAGCATTTT.

The chain employs TRBV12-3 or TRBV12-4 and TRBJ1-5; D call uncertain. Between the trimmed V and J ends, which lost 3 bases and 8 bases, there was a span of 17 bases. CDR3 length: 15 amino acids. CDR3 sequence reads: CASSFGYGLGEPQHF. As DNA, the CDR3 is TGTGCCAGCAGTTTTGGTTATGGGTTAGGTGAGCCCCAGCATTTT.

The table lists this clonotype with a count of one. The rearrangement uses TRBV3-1 and TRBJ2-7; TRBD1 matches at 11 bases. The J segment lost 5 bases and the V segment lost 5 bases, leaving 8 bases of the junction unmatched. The germline V gene encodes CDR1 LGHDT and CDR2 YNNKEL (reference sequence). There are 15 residues in the CDR3. The CDR3 sequence: CASSFGQGAFNEQYF. DNA for the CDR3: TGTGCCAGCAGCTTCGGACAGGGGGCTTTCAACGAGCAGTACTTC.

The table lists this clonotype with a count of one. The genes are TRBV28 and TRBJ2-5; D may be TRBD1 (5 bases). CDR1 and CDR2 from the germline V gene are MDHEN and SYDVKM. This CDR3 is built from 14 residues. V was pared by 6 bases and J by 5 bases, with 16 bases between. The CDR3 sequence is CASSRDGAGETQYF. The CDR3 nucleotides are TGTGCCAGCAGCCGAGATGGGGCAGGGGAGACCCAGTACTTC.

The chain recombines TRBV29-1 with TRBJ2-6; tentative D call: TRBD2 (6 bases). The CDR3 has 16 amino acids. The ends were cut back, 4 bases at V and 2 bases at J, with 15 bases in the middle. From germline, CDR1 is SQVTM and CDR2 ANQGSEA. CDR3 residues: CSVVWGSGAGANVLTF. In nucleotides, the CDR3 is TGCAGCGTTGTGTGGGGTTCGGGGGCTGGGGCCAACGTCCTGACTTTC.

There are a few counts of this clonotype. The rearrangement links TRBV29-1 to TRBJ1-2, with TRBD1 matching 9 bases. Germline trimming cut 6 bases from V and 2 bases from J; bases unmatched to any gene: 4. The germline V gene has CDR1 SQVTM and CDR2 ANQGSEA. The CDR3 is made up of 13 amino acids. CDR3 in DNA: TGCAGCGTCCCGGGACAGGGCAACTATGGCTACACCTTC. The encoded protein is CSVPGQGNYGYTF.